Shown below are 2 T cell receptor beta chains from a single sample sequenced in a study of shared clonotypes between healthy human individuals. Assay: immunoSEQ multiplex PCR; the TCRdb copy retains only in-frame clones and omits some. The sample lists about 2 million clones, 85% to 95% occurring once. The sequenced sample consisted of naive CD4+ T cells sorted from blood. Regarding subset: CD45RA+ positively selected. The receptors derive from a man younger than 35 in good health.

V gene TRBV18 combines with J gene TRBJ2-1; 14 bases map to TRBD2. The junction had 6 bases not matched to a gene; V was cut back by 5 bases and J by 9 bases. Germline V CDR1 and CDR2: KGHSH, LQKENI. The CDR3 is made up of 15 amino acids. The CDR3 DNA is TGTGCCAGCTCAGGACTAGCGGGGGGCCTGGGTGAGCAGTTCTTC. It is translated as CASSGLAGGLGEQFF.

This CDR3 is CAWSVSLQATGELFF. CDR3 sequence (DNA): TGTGCCTGGAGTGTGAGTCTCCAAGCCACCGGGGAGCTGTTTTTT. V gene TRBV30 combines with J gene TRBJ2-2; no definite D call. Trimming cost V 0 bases and J 4 bases, with 12 bases left between them. Germline V gene lookup returns CDR1 GTSNPN and CDR2 SVGIG (reference sequence). This CDR3 comprises 15 residues.